A few counts support the clone carrying this T cell receptor (beta chain). Its antigen remains unidentified. It was via CD45RO/CCR7/CD25/CD127/CD95/CD27 that CD4+ naive, central memory, regulatory and stem cell-like memory cells were sorted. Every bit of the isolated RNA underwent reverse transcription, so sequencing read expressed TCRB transcripts. It was found that naive, central memory and regulatory T cell samples averaged approximately 3.6 million reads. The method was immunoSEQ multiplex PCR; TCRdb's version includes in-frame clones alone and lacks a portion of them. This repertoire shows some 270,000 clones, 11% found once; its top ten account for over 0.015%. This entry comes from a study of beta chain features in type 1 diabetes. Regarding the study as a whole: TCRB CDR3s were moderately but significantly shorter in Type 1 diabetes patients in all four CD4+ subsets. Whether TCRB rearrangement is influenced by HLA type went unresolved here. When VDJ junctions were examined, type 1 diabetes patients showed fewer insertions and more deletions.

Germline V CDR1 and CDR2: MNHEY, SVGAGI. V lost 6 bases and J 2 bases, leaving 14 bases between the germline ends. The CDR3 has 14 amino acids. V and J are TRBV6-5 and TRBJ2-7, with D tentatively TRBD1 (6 bases). Sequencing was performed on naive CD4+ T cells from blood. The TCR comes from a man aged 25 to 40 with type 1 diabetes. CDR3 loop: CASRAGQGTYEQYF. CDR3 DNA sequence: TGTGCCAGCAGGGCAGGCCAGGGGACCTACGAGCAGTACTTC.